This note documents a single T cell receptor (beta chain) sequence. The antigen is unknown. CDR3 length: 15 residues. The germline gives CDR1 MNHEY, CDR2 SMNVEV (reference sequence). Trimming took 0 bases from V and 5 from J; bases not matched to a gene: 2. This sample was taken from a study of T-cell memory formation after mild COVID-19. The study's findings and limits: Within pre-infection memory, some responding clones were found, suggesting cross-reactive memory joined.

5'RACE with constant-segment primers yielded barcoded, UMI-tagged TCR alpha and TCR beta cDNA libraries. TCRdb called the 5' RACE reads again in MiXCR, with one record for every CDR3 protein. Of 250,000 to 300,000 distinct CDR3 sequences listed, about 17% are singletons. J is TRBJ1-1 and V is TRBV27; 11 bases match TRBD1. This TCR came from a man younger than 35 who had mild COVID-19 (a few samples of this study predate the infection). Cell type and time point are not known. The source material was PBMCs or a T cell subset sorted from them (not recorded which). CDR3 nucleotide sequence: TGTGCCAGCAGTTTATCAGGGACAGGGGGAACTGAAGCTTTCTTT. Translating gives CASSLSGTGGTEAFF.